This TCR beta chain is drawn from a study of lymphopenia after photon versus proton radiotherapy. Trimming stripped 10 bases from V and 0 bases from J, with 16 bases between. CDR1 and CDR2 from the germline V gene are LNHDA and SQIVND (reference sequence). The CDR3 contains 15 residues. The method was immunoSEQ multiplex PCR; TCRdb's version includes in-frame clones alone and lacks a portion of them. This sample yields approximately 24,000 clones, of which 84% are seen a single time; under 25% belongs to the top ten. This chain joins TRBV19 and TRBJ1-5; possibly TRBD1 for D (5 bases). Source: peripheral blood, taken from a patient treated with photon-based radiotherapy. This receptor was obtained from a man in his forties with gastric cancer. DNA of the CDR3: TGTGCCACTAAGTATACACAGGATAGCAATCAGCCCCAGCATTTT. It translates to CATKYTQDSNQPQHF.